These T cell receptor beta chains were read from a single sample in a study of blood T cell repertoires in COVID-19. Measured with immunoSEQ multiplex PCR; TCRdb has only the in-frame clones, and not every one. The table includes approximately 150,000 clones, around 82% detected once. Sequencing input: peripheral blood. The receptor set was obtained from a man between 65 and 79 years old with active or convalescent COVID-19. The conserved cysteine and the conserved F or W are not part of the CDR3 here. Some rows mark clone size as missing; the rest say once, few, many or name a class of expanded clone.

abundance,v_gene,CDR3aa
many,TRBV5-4,ASSLDSGVTGELF
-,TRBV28,ASSHGGLSAIQY
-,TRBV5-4,ASSLVAGGSYNSPLH
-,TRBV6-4,ASQGGRGTRVF
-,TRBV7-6,ASSPTRNTEAF
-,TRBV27,ASSSRGREQF
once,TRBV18,ASSLFANQGNQPQH
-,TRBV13,ASSSTGARVTGELF
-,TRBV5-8,ASSLINSNQPQH
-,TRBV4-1,ASSQEGVRREQF
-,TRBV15,ATSRDALGGSSYNEQF
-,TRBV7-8,ASRTDRGPYNEQF
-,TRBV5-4,ASSPGGLAGVGSQY
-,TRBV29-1,SVGGGEGANYGYT
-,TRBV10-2,ASSEQRESTDTQY
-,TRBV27,ASSRGGAYGYT
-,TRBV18,ASSPTGGVTQY
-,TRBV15,ATSRGTGDQPQH
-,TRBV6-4,ASSDTAGWRQF
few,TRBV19,ASSIGTGDYGYT
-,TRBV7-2,ASSPQPGQHQY
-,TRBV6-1,ASSEGQKGNTEAF
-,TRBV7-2,ASSLQLAGGGEQY
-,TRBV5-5,ASSLEGQGFGEQY
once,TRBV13,ATRGSGRTGELF
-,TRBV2,ASRRGGLAVFNEQF
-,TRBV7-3,ASLAGERVDEQF
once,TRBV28,ASSSHPDSYGYT
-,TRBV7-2,ASSSRGGNSDTQY
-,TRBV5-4,ASSWGSHPRDTQY
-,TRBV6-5,ASNPLASTEAF
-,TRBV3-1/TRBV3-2,ASSQDRRSSGANVLT
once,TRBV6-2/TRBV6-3,ASSYAAGGKTTKNIQY
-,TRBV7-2,ASSSQQGAYGYT
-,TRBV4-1,ASTRNTHSYNEQF
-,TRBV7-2,ASSFTSGRYEQY
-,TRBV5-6,ASSFGTGSTQETQY
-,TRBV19,ASSIRRVAGEKETQY
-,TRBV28,ASSPLGQDHYGYT
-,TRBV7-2,ASSPGGATGEKLF
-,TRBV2,ASSKGTSKF
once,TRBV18,ASSPRGGQGPIEAF
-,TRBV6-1,ASSEGGRQRVF
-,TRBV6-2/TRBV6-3,ASSYFGQGAIEQY
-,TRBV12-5,ASDEGGPYEQY
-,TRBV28,ASSLIVAGGGYT